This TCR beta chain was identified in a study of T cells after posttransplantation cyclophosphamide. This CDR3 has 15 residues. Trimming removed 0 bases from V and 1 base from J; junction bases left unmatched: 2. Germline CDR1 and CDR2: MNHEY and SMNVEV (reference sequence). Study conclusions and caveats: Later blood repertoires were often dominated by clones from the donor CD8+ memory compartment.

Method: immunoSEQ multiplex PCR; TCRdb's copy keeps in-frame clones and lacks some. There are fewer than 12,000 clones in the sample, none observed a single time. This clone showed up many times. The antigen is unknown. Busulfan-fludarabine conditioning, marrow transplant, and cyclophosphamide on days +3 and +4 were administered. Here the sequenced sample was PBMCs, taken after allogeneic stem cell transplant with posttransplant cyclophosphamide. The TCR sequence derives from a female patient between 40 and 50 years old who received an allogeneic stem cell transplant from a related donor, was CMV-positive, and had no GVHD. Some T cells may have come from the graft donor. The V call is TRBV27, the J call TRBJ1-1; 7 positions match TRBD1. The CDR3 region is CASSLSGGRNTEAFF. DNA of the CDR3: TGTGCCAGCAGTTTATCAGGGGGCAGGAACACTGAAGCTTTCTTT.